This TCR beta chain emerged from a study of post-analysis software for immune sequencing data. Study-wide results and caveats: Patients carried a few TRBV segments more frequently than controls did, and TRBV5-6, TRBV5-1 and TRBV20-1 were among them.

Concerning this clonotype itself: What it binds is not known.

The CDR3 sequence is 17 residues long. Trimming cost V 4 bases and J 6 bases; bases outside gene matches: 17. In germline, CDR1 is SQVTM, CDR2 ANQGSEA. Presence of unique molecular identifiers characterized the TCR beta cDNA libraries. TCRdb passed the PCR reads through MiXCR, listing each CDR3 protein once. The sample includes around 700,000 distinct CDR3 sequences, approximately 59% of them seen just once. This receptor was taken from a girl aged 2 to 10 with multiple sclerosis. The sample was blood. J is TRBJ2-3 and V is TRBV29-1; 9 bases line up with TRBD2. CDR3 bases: TGCAGCGTTGGCGGGCGCGAGGGAGCGGGAGGTACGGATACGCAGTATTTT. Translated, it gives CSVGGREGAGGTDTQYF.